This passage covers 21 T cell receptor beta chains from one sample sequenced in a study of blood T cell repertoires in COVID-19. Sequencing used immunoSEQ multiplex PCR; TCRdb keeps in-frame clones, though not all of them. Among some 60,000 clones listed, roughly 80% were seen once. Sequenced: peripheral blood. These TCRs come from a woman aged 45-65 years with active or convalescent COVID-19.

The V gene is TRBV5-4, the J gene TRBJ2-2; D uncertain. This CDR3 spans 13 amino acids. Germline assignment: CDR1 SGHNT and CDR2 YYREEE (reference sequence). V was clipped by 4 bases and J by 7 bases, with 11 bases between them. CDR3 in DNA: TGTGCCAGCAGCACCAAATGGAGCGGGGAGCTGTTTTTT. Its protein is CASSTKWSGELFF.

The gene calls are TRBV11-3 and TRBJ2-1, with 7 bases aligning to TRBD1. The CDR3 covers 17 residues. CDR1 and CDR2 (germline): SGHNT, YENEEA. V shed 5 bases, J shed 7 bases, and the junction held 17 bases outside the gene matches. CDR3 protein: CASSRSVDRLLKNEQFF. The CDR3 nucleotides read TGTGCCAGCAGCCGGTCGGTGGACAGGCTCTTGAAGAATGAGCAGTTCTTC.

This clone appeared once. The rearrangement uses TRBV3-1 (or the pseudogene TRBV3-2) and TRBJ1-1; 7 bases align to TRBD1. J was trimmed by 3 bases and V by 2 bases; bases with no gene match: 3. This CDR3 has 14 amino acids. The germline CDR1 and CDR2 sequences are LGHDT and YNNKEL (reference sequence). CDR3 DNA sequence: TGTGCCAGCAGCCAATCTACAGGGGACACTGAAGCTTTCTTT. Protein: CASSQSTGDTEAFF.

This clone was recorded only once. This sequence joins TRBV9 and TRBJ2-6, with TRBD1 identical over 9 bases. This CDR3 has 18 amino acids. Germline trimming cut 3 bases from V and 2 bases from J; bases unmatched to any gene: 9. Per the germline V gene, CDR1 is SGDLS and CDR2 is YYNGEE. Written as DNA, the CDR3 is TGTGCCAGCAGCGGCCGGGACAGGGCATTTACTGGGGCCAACGTCCTGACTTTC. Translation gives CASSGRDRAFTGANVLTF. Full variable domain (missing parts from reference TRBV9 and TRBJ2-6): DSGVTQTPKHLITATGQRVTLRCSPRSGDLSVYWYQQSLDQGLQFLIQYYNGEERAKGNILERFSAQQFPDLHSELNLSSLELGDSALYFCASSGRDRAFTGANVLTFGAGSRLTVL.

This chain links TRBV6-6 with TRBJ1-3; D gene uncertain. Trimming left V 6 bases short and J 0 bases short, with 30 bases between. Germline CDR1 MNHNY, CDR2 SVGAGI (reference sequence). The CDR3 is 21 amino acids. The CDR3 DNA is TGTGCCAGCAGCTCTCACCCTCTGGGCAGCGGCCCCTTAAGCTCTGGAAACACCATATATTTT. Translated, it gives CASSSHPLGSGPLSSGNTIYF.

V gene TRBV20-1 combines with J gene TRBJ1-1; D is unclear. Germline values: CDR1 DFQATT, CDR2 SNEGSKA (reference sequence). V was clipped by 3 bases and J by 1 base, with 3 bases between them. The CDR3 is 11 amino acids. CDR3 coding DNA: TGCAGTGCTAGCCAGAACACTGAAGCTTTCTTT. Residues: CSASQNTEAFF.

This clone was counted only a few times. This sequence joins TRBV10-3 and TRBJ1-3, with 11 positions matching TRBD1. Germline loops: CDR1 ENHRY, CDR2 SYGVKD. J lost 4 bases, V lost 6 bases, and 8 bases had no gene match. The CDR3 covers 16 residues. CDR3 in DNA: TGTGCCATCAGCCGGACAGGGGGCGATTTAGGAAACACCATATATTTT. Translated, it gives CAISRTGGDLGNTIYF.

The chain combines TRBV25-1 with TRBJ1-3, with TRBD1 as a possible D gene (5 bases). This CDR3 has 16 amino acids. The V end lost 1 base, the J end lost 4 bases, and 14 bases lay between the germline ends. CDR1 and CDR2 from the germline V gene are MGHDK and SYGVNS. CDR3 protein: CASSESKGFLGNTIYF. CDR3 nucleotide sequence: TGTGCCAGCAGTGAATCTAAGGGGTTTTTAGGAAACACCATATATTTT. The full variable domain, rest sourced from reference TRBV25-1 and TRBJ1-3, is EADIYQTPRYLVIGTGKKITLECSQTMGHDKMYWYQQDPGMELHLIHYSYGVNSTEKGDLSSESTVSRIRTEHFPLTLESARPSHTSQYLCASSESKGFLGNTIYFGEGSWLTVV.

This rearrangement joins TRBV29-1 to TRBJ2-3, with D possibly matching TRBD1 (5 bases). V was clipped by 6 bases and J by 1 base, with 11 bases between them. Looked up from germline, CDR1 is SQVTM and CDR2 is ANQGSEA. The CDR3 consists of 13 residues. CDR3 in DNA: TGCAGCGTACGGACAAGGCGCACAGATACGCAGTATTTT. This codes for CSVRTRRTDTQYF.

J is TRBJ2-1 and V is TRBV18; 9 nucleotides line up with TRBD2. Trimming removed 5 bases from V and 6 bases from J; junction bases left unmatched: 11. The germline V gene has CDR1 KGHSH and CDR2 LQKENI. This CDR3 comprises 16 residues. CDR3 nucleotides: TGTGCCAGCTCAAATCGCGGGAGGGCCGGTAGCAATGAGCAGTTCTTC. Its translation is CASSNRGRAGSNEQFF. Looking up the rest from reference TRBV18 and TRBJ2-1 gives the full variable domain: NAGVMQNPRHLVRRRGQEARLRCSPMKGHSHVYWYRQLPEEGLKFMVYLQKENIIDESGMPKERFSAEFPKEGPSILRIQQVVRGDSAAYFCASSNRGRAGSNEQFFGPGTRLTVL.

The rearrangement links TRBV5-8 to TRBJ2-1, with 10 bases matching TRBD2. The germline gives CDR1 SGHTS, CDR2 YDEGEE. This CDR3 has 16 residues. Trimming took 7 bases from V and 4 from J; bases not matched to a gene: 11. The CDR3: CASEPRLAGEYNEQFF. The CDR3 nucleotides read TGTGCCAGCGAACCCCGGCTAGCGGGGGAATACAATGAGCAGTTCTTC.

The chain joins TRBV5-1 to TRBJ2-5, with 10 positions matching TRBD1. The junction had 4 bases not matched to a gene; V was cut back by 0 bases and J by 2 bases. This CDR3 is 16 amino acids long. Germline V lookup: CDR1 SGHRS, CDR2 YFSETQ. The CDR3 region has the DNA TGCGCCAGCAGCTTGGGACAGGGGGCTGGGCAAGAGACCCAGTACTTC. This codes for CASSLGQGAGQETQYF.

This rearrangement joins TRBV6-5 to TRBJ2-7; 7 bases align to TRBD1. The CDR3 runs to 14 residues. V trimming: 5 bases; J trimming: 5 bases; junction bases outside the gene matches: 9. Germline loops: CDR1 MNHEY, CDR2 SVGAGI. The CDR3 nucleotides are TGTGCCAGCAGTAGCCAACAGGGGTTCCACGAGCAGTACTTC. Protein: CASSSQQGFHEQYF.

This clone occurred once. V is TRBV12-3 or TRBV12-4 and J is TRBJ1-6; D gene uncertain. V dropped 8 bases and J dropped 7 bases, with 12 bases sitting between them. The CDR3 sequence is 13 residues long. DNA for the CDR3: TGTGCCAGCGCGAGGGAGGAGAATTCACCCCTCCACTTT. Translating gives CASAREENSPLHF.

The gene calls are TRBV2 and TRBJ2-3; 9 positions match TRBD1. This CDR3 has 15 residues. Germline assignment: CDR1 SNHLY and CDR2 FYNNEI. The ends lost 6 bases at V and 6 bases at J; junction bases unmatched: 10. Here the CDR3 reads CASSRGQGPLDTQYF. CDR3 DNA sequence: TGTGCCAGCAGCCGCGGACAGGGGCCCTTGGATACGCAGTATTTT.

This chain links TRBV5-4 with TRBJ2-6, with 8 positions matching TRBD1. Germline-derived CDR1 and CDR2 are SGHNT and YYREEE (reference sequence). V shed 4 bases, J shed 0 bases, and the junction held 6 bases outside the gene matches. The CDR3 covers 17 residues. CDR3 protein: CASSPRGTGSGANVLTF. The CDR3 DNA reads as TGTGCCAGCAGCCCGAGGGGGACAGGCTCTGGGGCCAACGTCCTGACTTTC. Complete variable domain (other parts from reference TRBV5-4 and TRBJ2-6): ETGVTQSPTHLIKTRGQQVTLRCSSQSGHNTVSWYQQALGQGPQFIFQYYREEENGRGNFPPRFSGLQFPNYSSELNVNALELDDSALYLCASSPRGTGSGANVLTFGAGSRLTVL.

This chain joins TRBV4-1 and TRBJ2-1; 8 nucleotides agree with TRBD2. The germline V gene has CDR1 MGHRA and CDR2 YSYEKL. The CDR3 consists of 16 residues. V shed 2 bases, J shed 0 bases, and the junction held 3 bases outside the gene matches. DNA for the CDR3: TGCGCCAGCAGCCAACTGACTAGCGACTCCTACAATGAGCAGTTCTTC. Amino acid sequence: CASSQLTSDSYNEQFF.

The rearrangement links TRBV25-1 to TRBJ1-1, with TRBD1 matching 7 bases. V lost 3 bases and J lost 7; bases outside the gene matches: 11. From germline, CDR1 is MGHDK and CDR2 SYGVNS. The CDR3 consists of 15 residues. The CDR3 here is CASSEGGRGNGEAFF. The CDR3 nucleotides are TGTGCCAGCAGTGAGGGGGGCAGGGGGAACGGTGAAGCTTTCTTT.

The V call is TRBV6-5, the J call TRBJ2-5; 9 nucleotides line up with TRBD1. CDR3 length: 14 amino acids. Trimming cost V 4 bases and J 8 bases; bases outside gene matches: 8. Germline CDR1 reads MNHEY; CDR2 reads SVGAGI. The CDR3 region is CASSSADRGSTQYF. The CDR3 bases are TGTGCCAGCAGTTCCGCGGACAGGGGCAGTACCCAGTACTTC.

This rearrangement joins TRBV28 to TRBJ2-7, with 11 bases lining up with TRBD2. The CDR3 length is 14 residues. The V segment lost 6 bases and the J segment 7 bases; nucleotides outside the gene matches: 8. Germline V gene data show CDR1 as MDHEN and CDR2 as SYDVKM. The CDR3 coding sequence is TGTGCCAGCAGAGACCTAGCGGGAGGAAGGGAGCAGTACTTC. Protein sequence: CASRDLAGGREQYF.

V is TRBV30 and J is TRBJ1-5; tentative D call: TRBD1 (5 bases). Deletions cut 0 bases from V and 4 bases from J, with 7 bases between. The CDR3 contains 13 residues. In germline, CDR1 is GTSNPN, CDR2 SVGIG (reference sequence). The CDR3 region is CAWSVGANQPQHF. The CDR3 nucleotides are TGTGCCTGGAGTGTAGGGGCGAATCAGCCCCAGCATTTT.